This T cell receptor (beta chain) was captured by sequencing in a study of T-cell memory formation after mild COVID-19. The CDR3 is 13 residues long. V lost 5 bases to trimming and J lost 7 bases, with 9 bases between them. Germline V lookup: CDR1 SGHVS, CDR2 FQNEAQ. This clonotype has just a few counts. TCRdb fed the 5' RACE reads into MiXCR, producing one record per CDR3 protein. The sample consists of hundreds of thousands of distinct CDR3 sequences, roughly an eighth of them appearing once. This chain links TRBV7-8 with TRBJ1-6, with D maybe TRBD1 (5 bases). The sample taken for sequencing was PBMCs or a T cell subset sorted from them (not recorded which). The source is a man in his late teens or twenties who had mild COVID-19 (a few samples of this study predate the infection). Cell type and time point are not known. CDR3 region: CASSMGPNSPLHF. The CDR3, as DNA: TGTGCCAGCAGCATGGGGCCCAATTCACCCCTCCACTTT.